This T cell receptor (beta chain) was sequenced in a study of shared clonotypes between healthy human individuals. Naive CD8 cells lacked CD45RO, underwent positive selection for CCR7 and left out terminally differentiated effector memory CD45RA+ cells. HIV-negative, healthy adults without recent acute infections or vaccinations were the donors. On this clone itself: Its specificity is unknown.

Each replicate PCR on the sorted subsets used 200 ng DNA (around 30,000 T cell genomes). Sequencing used immunoSEQ multiplex PCR; TCRdb keeps in-frame clones, though not all of them. The sample records 2 million to 2.5 million clones, 90% to 95% being singletons. The CDR3 consists of 16 residues. In germline, CDR1 is MDHEN, CDR2 SYDVKM. V dropped 5 bases and J dropped 1 base, with 15 bases sitting between them. The study's findings and limits: In contrast to clonotypes shared by all four donors, non-shared clonotypes had lower generation probabilities. The study sampled only blood, and tissue repertoires likely differ.

Input material: naive CD8+ T cells from PBMCs. The rearrangement links TRBV28 to TRBJ2-1; D possibly corresponds to TRBD2 (5 bases). This receptor was obtained from a young man in good health. Some clones in this sample may be carry-over from other donors' samples. The CDR3 DNA sequence: TGTGCCAGCAGTCGACTTCGGGGAGAGTCCTACAATGAGCAGTTCTTC. It translates to CASSRLRGESYNEQFF.